This T cell receptor beta chain was obtained from a study of T cells in Graves' hyperthyroidism and ophthalmopathy. After removal of 4 bases from V and 7 bases from J, the junction contained 3 bases not matched to a gene. The CDR3 consists of 13 residues. Germline-derived CDR1 and CDR2 are SNHLY and FYNNEI. This clonotype was detected ten times or more. TCR beta CDR3 region amplification was performed from RNA transcripts. HTBI primers were used for first-round RT-PCR of the TCR CDR3. TCRdb processed the multiplex PCR reads anew with MiXCR; each CDR3 protein has one entry. The sample has some 650,000 distinct CDR3 sequences; roughly 15% are singletons.

Sequencing was done on a sample of blood. The receptor's source is a woman between 40 and 55 years old with Graves' ophthalmopathy. J is TRBJ2-1 and V is TRBV2; 8 nucleotides line up with TRBD2. CDR3 coding DNA: TGTGCCAGCAGTGGCATAGCGGGAAATGAGCAGTTCTTC. It encodes CASSGIAGNEQFF.